These 20 T cell receptor beta chains were all obtained from the same sample, sequenced in a study of blood T cells in healthy people across ages. A second PCR, run for roughly 7 to 12 cycles, used a sample-barcoded 5' primer plus a J-beta primer mix. TCRdb re-analysed the 5' RACE reads in MiXCR, keeping a single row per CDR3 protein. The sample shows 1 million to 1.2 million distinct CDR3 sequences, about two fifths of them seen only once. The sequenced sample consisted of blood. Every receptor here comes from a man aged 18 to 29 in good health.

The V call is TRBV7-9, the J call TRBJ1-5; D uncertain. This CDR3 is built from 14 residues. The germline gives CDR1 SEHNR, CDR2 FQNEAQ (reference sequence). V was cut by 0 bases and J by 4 bases, with 7 bases left in between. The CDR3 is CASSLATHNQPQHF. CDR3 sequence (DNA): TGTGCCAGCAGCTTAGCGACCCATAATCAGCCCCAGCATTTT.

The J gene is TRBJ1-2, the V gene TRBV28; D ambiguous. This CDR3 has 14 residues. With 7 bases removed from V and 2 bases from J, the gap between germline ends came to 14 bases. Germline CDR1 MDHEN, CDR2 SYDVKM. CDR3 sequence: CASTQTTRNYGYTF. The CDR3 bases are TGTGCCAGCACCCAAACGACAAGAAACTATGGCTACACCTTC.

As regards this clonotype: Relative to the germline gene, one junction end is altered; a read error may explain this. The V gene is TRBV12-3 or TRBV12-4, the J gene TRBJ2-3, with 8 bases that match TRBD2. CDR3 length: 15 residues. CDR3 residues: CASSHGSGGTDMQYF. The CDR3 DNA is TGTGCCAGCAGCCACGGGAGCGGGGGAACAGATATGCAGTATTTT.

The V call is TRBV5-1, the J call TRBJ2-3, with unresolved D. Germline assignment: CDR1 SGHRS and CDR2 YFSETQ. The CDR3 is 14 amino acids. Trimming removed 7 bases from V and 4 bases from J, with 16 bases in between. CDR3 nucleotide sequence: TGCGCCAGCGGAAACATCCGCGGAGCAGATACGCAGTATTTT. Residues: CASGNIRGADTQYF.

Of note for this clonotype: A much larger clone differs by one base, so this may be a read error. V usage is TRBV7-9 and J usage is TRBJ1-1; D not resolved. V was pared by 0 bases and J by 1 base, with 6 bases between. This CDR3 has 14 amino acids. Germline CDR1 SEHNR, CDR2 FQNEAQ (reference sequence). The CDR3, as DNA: TGTGCCAGCAGCTTAGCGCACGGGAACACTGAAGCTTTCTTT. Translating gives CASSLAHGNTEAFF.

The rearrangement uses TRBV20-1 and TRBJ1-1; D is perhaps TRBD1 (5 bases). Germline values: CDR1 DFQATT, CDR2 SNEGSKA (reference sequence). Deletions cut 5 bases from V and 7 bases from J, with 14 bases between. The CDR3 length is 12 residues. CDR3 nucleotide sequence: TGCAGTGCTCCCAAGGGGAGGGGTGAAGCTTTCTTT. It yields the protein CSAPKGRGEAFF.

This clonotype was seen more than once but under ten times. J is TRBJ1-5 and V is TRBV12-3 or TRBV12-4; possible D gene TRBD1, 5 bases. V was trimmed by 3 bases and J by 2 bases, leaving 11 bases between them. The CDR3 consists of 15 residues. CDR3 sequence reads: CASSFRDGGNQPQHF. The CDR3 bases are TGTGCCAGCAGTTTCCGGGACGGAGGCAATCAGCCCCAGCATTTT.

The genes are TRBV10-3 and TRBJ1-2; 7 bases agree with TRBD1. The CDR3 contains 14 residues. The germline gives CDR1 ENHRY, CDR2 SYGVKD. V trimming: 2 bases; J trimming: 3 bases; junction bases outside the gene matches: 3. CDR3 coding DNA: TGTGCCATCAGTGAGCCAGGGGGGGACTATGGCTACACCTTC. Amino acids: CAISEPGGDYGYTF.

This clonotype has just a few counts. The gene calls are TRBV20-1 and TRBJ1-6, with D perhaps matching TRBD1 (5 bases). This CDR3 contains 16 residues. Germline CDR1 is DFQATT and CDR2 is SNEGSKA (reference sequence). Trimming left V 6 bases short and J 1 base short, with 16 bases between. This CDR3 is CSANTGEGSYNSPLHF. CDR3 nucleotides: TGCAGTGCCAACACAGGAGAAGGGTCCTATAATTCACCCCTCCACTTT.

This clonotype showed up just once. Sequence at one end of the junction differs from germline and may be a read error. The chain couples TRBV27 to TRBJ1-4; D might be TRBD1 (5 bases). Germline CDR1 is MNHEY and CDR2 is SMNVEV (reference sequence). This CDR3 spans 14 amino acids. The CDR3 DNA follows: TGTGCCTGCAGTTTGGCAGGGCGCAATGAAAAACTGTTTTTT. The encoded protein is CACSLAGRNEKLFF.

The rearrangement uses TRBV6-2 or TRBV6-3 and TRBJ2-1; D is uncertain. Germline V CDR1 and CDR2: MNHEY, SVGEGT. V dropped 10 bases and J dropped 4 bases, with 20 bases sitting between them. The CDR3 covers 15 residues. The CDR3 DNA follows: TGTGCCAACATTCAGACCCACGACGTGTACAATGAGCAGTTCTTC. Its translation: CANIQTHDVYNEQFF.

This clonotype turned up a few times. The chain carries TRBV7-2 and TRBJ1-2; no firm D call. The CDR3 is made up of 13 amino acids. Trimming cost V 4 bases and J 3 bases, with 9 bases left between them. Germline V CDR1 and CDR2: SGHTA, FQGNSA. The CDR3 nucleotides are TGTGCCAGCAGCTCTTACGACTACTATGGCTACACCTTC. Its translation: CASSSYDYYGYTF.

The chain combines TRBV30 with TRBJ1-1; D not certain. V lost 0 bases and J 4 bases, leaving 6 bases between the germline ends. Germline V gene lookup returns CDR1 GTSNPN and CDR2 SVGIG (reference sequence). There are 12 residues in the CDR3. CDR3 sequence: CAWSVGSTEAFF. The DNA for the CDR3 is TGTGCCTGGAGTGTAGGGAGCACTGAAGCTTTCTTT.

This clonotype was seen more than once but under ten times. The chain joins TRBV4-1 to TRBJ2-4; TRBD1 matches 9 bases. The DNA end is a closer match to TRBJ2-7, so the J assignment may be wrong. The CDR3 runs to 15 residues. The germline CDR1 and CDR2 sequences are MGHRA and YSYEKL. In nucleotides, the CDR3 is TGCGCCAGCAGCCAAGGGTTAGGACAGGGGTACGAGCAGTACTTC. As protein: CASSQGLGQGYEQYF.

This chain joins TRBV6-5 and TRBJ2-1, with TRBD2 identical over 9 bases. Germline V gene data show CDR1 as MNHEY and CDR2 as SVGAGI. Unmatched junction bases numbered 18, after V lost 0 bases and J lost 6 bases. There are 20 residues in the CDR3. CDR3 nucleotides: TGTGCCAGCAGTTACTCGATTTCGGGTTCTAGCGGGGCCTTCCGCAATGAGCAGTTCTTC. Encoded protein: CASSYSISGSSGAFRNEQFF.

This clonotype has only one observation. A read error may be the cause here, since a much bigger clone is one base away. J is TRBJ2-1 and V is TRBV29-1; 9 nucleotides align to TRBD1. CDR3 size: 14 residues. The V segment lost 3 bases and the J segment 3 bases; nucleotides outside the gene matches: 3. Germline assignment: CDR1 SQVTM and CDR2 ANQGSEA. CDR3 DNA sequence: TGCAGCGTTGATATGGGACAGGGCTACAATGAGCAGTTCTTC. Translated: CSVDMGQGYNEQFF.

The V gene is TRBV29-1, the J gene TRBJ2-3, with TRBD2 matching 8 bases. V gave up 4 bases and J gave up 4 bases; unmatched junction bases: 10. The CDR3 consists of 15 residues. Germline values: CDR1 SQVTM, CDR2 ANQGSEA. The CDR3 reads CSVVPSGSSADTQYF. The CDR3 DNA is TGCAGCGTTGTGCCTAGCGGGTCCAGCGCAGATACGCAGTATTTT.

Turning to this clonotype: Mismatch with germline at one junction end may stem from a read error. This chain uses TRBV7-6 with TRBJ1-2; 8 nucleotides match TRBD1. Germline values: CDR1 SGHVS, CDR2 FNYEAQ. This CDR3 has 17 residues. CDR3 sequence: CASSIAVDRENDYGYTF. CDR3 coding DNA: TGTGCCAGCAGCATAGCGGTGGACAGGGAGAACGACTATGGCTACACCTTC.

Concerning this clonotype itself: A much bigger clone sits one base away, suggesting this may be a read error. J is TRBJ2-1 and V is TRBV2; 7 bases map to TRBD1. Trimming removed 8 bases from V and 0 bases from J; junction bases left unmatched: 7. The CDR3 is 15 residues long. CDR1 is SNHLY, CDR2 FYNNEI, per germline. The CDR3 loop is CASAPGQSSYNEQFF. The CDR3 DNA follows: TGTGCCAGCGCCCCGGGACAGAGCTCCTACAATGAGCAGTTCTTC.

About this clonotype itself: This may stem from a read error, because a much larger clone lies one nucleotide away. The chain is built from TRBV20-1 and TRBJ1-2; no firm D call. Germline V gene data show CDR1 as DFQATT and CDR2 as SNEGSKA (reference sequence). The CDR3 sequence is 16 residues long. V was cut by 5 bases and J by 7 bases, with 26 bases left in between. The CDR3 loop is CSAEPSVDRDLGGYTF. CDR3 bases: TGCAGTGCTGAACCATCTGTAGACCGGGATCTGGGTGGCTACACCTTC.